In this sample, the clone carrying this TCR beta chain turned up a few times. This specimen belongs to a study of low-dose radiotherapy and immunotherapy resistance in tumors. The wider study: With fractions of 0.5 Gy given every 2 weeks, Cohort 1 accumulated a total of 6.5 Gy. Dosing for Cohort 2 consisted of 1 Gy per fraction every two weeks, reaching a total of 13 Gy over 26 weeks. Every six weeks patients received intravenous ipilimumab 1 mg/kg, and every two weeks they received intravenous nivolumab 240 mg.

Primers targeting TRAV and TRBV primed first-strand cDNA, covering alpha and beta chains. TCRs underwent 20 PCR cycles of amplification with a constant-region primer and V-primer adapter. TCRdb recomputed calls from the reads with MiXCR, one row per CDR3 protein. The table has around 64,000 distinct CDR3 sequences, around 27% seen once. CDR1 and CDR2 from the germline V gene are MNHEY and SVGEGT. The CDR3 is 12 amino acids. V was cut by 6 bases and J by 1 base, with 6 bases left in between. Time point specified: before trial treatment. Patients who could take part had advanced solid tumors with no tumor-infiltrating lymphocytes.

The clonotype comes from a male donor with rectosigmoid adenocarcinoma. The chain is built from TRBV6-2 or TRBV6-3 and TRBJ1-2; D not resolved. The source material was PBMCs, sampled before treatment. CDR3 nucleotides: TGTGCCAGCAGCTCTTATAACTATGGCTACACCTTC. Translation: CASSSYNYGYTF.